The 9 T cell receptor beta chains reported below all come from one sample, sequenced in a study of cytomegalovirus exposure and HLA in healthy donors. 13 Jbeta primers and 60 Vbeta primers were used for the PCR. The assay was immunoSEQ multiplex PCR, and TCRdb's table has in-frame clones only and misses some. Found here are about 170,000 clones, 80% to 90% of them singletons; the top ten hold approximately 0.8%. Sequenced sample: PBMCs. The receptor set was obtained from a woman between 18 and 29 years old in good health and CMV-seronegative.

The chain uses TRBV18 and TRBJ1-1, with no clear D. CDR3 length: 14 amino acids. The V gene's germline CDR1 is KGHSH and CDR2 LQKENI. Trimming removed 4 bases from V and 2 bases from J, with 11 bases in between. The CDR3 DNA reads TGTGCCAGCTCACTAGGAGGACCTAACACTGAAGCTTTCTTT. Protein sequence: CASSLGGPNTEAFF.

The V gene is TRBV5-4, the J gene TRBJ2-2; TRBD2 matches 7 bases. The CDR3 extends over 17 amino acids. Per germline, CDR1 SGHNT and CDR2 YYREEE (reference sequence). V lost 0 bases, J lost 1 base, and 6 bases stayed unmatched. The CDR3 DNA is TGTGCCAGCAGCTTGGTAGCGGGCCGGTTGAACACCGGGGAGCTGTTTTTT. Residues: CASSLVAGRLNTGELFF.

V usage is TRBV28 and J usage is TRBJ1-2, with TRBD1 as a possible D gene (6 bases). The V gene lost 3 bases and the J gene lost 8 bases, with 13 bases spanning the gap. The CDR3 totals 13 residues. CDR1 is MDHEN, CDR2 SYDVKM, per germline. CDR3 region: CASSLAGAGGYTF. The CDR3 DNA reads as TGTGCCAGCAGTTTGGCGGGGGCAGGGGGCTACACCTTC.

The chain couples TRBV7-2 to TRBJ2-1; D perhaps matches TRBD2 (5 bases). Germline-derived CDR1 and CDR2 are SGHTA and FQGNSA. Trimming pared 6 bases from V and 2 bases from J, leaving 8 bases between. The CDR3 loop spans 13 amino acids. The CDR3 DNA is TGTGCCAGCAGAGAGGGCACCTACAATGAGCAGTTCTTC. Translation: CASREGTYNEQFF. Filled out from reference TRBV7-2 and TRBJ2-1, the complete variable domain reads GAGVSQSPSNKVTEKGKDVELRCDPISGHTALYWYRQSLGQGLEFLIYFQGNSAPDKSGLPSDRFSAERTGGSVSTLTIQRTQQEDSAVYLCASREGTYNEQFFGPGTRLTVL.

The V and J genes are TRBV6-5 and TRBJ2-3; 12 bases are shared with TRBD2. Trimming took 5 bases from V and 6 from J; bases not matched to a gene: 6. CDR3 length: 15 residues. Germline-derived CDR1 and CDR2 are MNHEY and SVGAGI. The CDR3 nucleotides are TGTGCCAGCAGTCGGACTAGCGGGATCGGGGATACGCAGTATTTT. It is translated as CASSRTSGIGDTQYF.

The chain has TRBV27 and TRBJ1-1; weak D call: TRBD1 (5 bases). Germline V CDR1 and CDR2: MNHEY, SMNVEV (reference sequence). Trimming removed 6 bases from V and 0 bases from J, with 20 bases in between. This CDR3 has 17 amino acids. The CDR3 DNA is TGTGCCAGCAGCAGCATATCGAAAGGGGCCATGAACACTGAAGCTTTCTTT. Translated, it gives CASSSISKGAMNTEAFF.

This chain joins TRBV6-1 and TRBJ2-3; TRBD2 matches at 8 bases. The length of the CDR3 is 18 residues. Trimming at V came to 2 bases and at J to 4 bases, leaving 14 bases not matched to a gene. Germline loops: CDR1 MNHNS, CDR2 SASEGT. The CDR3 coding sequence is TGTGCCAGCAGTGAACTTAAGCCAGGGCTAGCGGGCGCAGATACGCAGTATTTT. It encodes CASSELKPGLAGADTQYF.

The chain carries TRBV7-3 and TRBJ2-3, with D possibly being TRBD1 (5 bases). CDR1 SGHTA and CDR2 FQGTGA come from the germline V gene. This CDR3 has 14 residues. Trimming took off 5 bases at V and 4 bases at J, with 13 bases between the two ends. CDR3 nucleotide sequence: TGTGCCAGCAGCCCCCAGGGTTCCGCAGATACGCAGTATTTT. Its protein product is CASSPQGSADTQYF.

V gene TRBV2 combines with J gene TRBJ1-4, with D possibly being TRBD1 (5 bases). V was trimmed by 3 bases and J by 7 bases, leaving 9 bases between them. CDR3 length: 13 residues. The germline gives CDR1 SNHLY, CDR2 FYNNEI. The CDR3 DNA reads TGTGCCAGCAGTGAGGGCAGGGCTGAAAAACTGTTTTTT. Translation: CASSEGRAEKLFF.